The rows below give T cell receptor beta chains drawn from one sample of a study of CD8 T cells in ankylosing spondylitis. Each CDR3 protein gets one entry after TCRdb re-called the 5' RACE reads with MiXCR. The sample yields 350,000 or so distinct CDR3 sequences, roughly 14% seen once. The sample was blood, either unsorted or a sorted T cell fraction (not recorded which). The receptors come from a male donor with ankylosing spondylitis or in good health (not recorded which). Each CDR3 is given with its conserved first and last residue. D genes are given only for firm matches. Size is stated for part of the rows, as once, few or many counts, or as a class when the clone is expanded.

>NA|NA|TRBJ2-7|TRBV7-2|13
TGTGCCAGCAGCTTAGGGACCGCCAGCGAGCAGTACTTC
CASSLGTASEQYF
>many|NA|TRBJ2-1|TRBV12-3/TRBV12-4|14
TGTGCCAGCAGTTTGGGCAGGGCTTACAATGAGCAGTTCTTC
CASSLGRAYNEQFF
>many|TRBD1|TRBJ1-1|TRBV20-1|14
TGCAGTGCTAGAGTCGGGACAGCGAACACTGAAGCTTTCTTT
CSARVGTANTEAFF
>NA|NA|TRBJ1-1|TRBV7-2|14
TGTGCCAGCAGCTTAGCCAACTCGAACACTGAAGCTTTCTTT
CASSLANSNTEAFF
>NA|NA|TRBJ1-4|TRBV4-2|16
TGTGCCAGCAGCCAAGGACCGAAGGCGATGGGTGAAAAACTGTTTTTT
CASSQGPKAMGEKLFF
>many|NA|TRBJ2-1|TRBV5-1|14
TGCGCCAGCAGCTTGTCTGCTTCGGGAAATGAGCAGTTCTTC
CASSLSASGNEQFF
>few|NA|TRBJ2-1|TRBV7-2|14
TGTGCCAGCAGCTTAACCCCTCTTTACAATGAGCAGTTCTTC
CASSLTPLYNEQFF
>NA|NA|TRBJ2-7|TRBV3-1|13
TGTGCCAGCAGCCATGGGGACGGCAGGGAGCAGTACTTC
CASSHGDGREQYF
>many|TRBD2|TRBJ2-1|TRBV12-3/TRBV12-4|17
TGTGCCAGCAGTTATACTCCCCGACTAGCGGGAGCTCATGAGCAGTTCTTC
CASSYTPRLAGAHEQFF
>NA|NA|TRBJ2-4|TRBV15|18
TGTGCCACCAGCAGAGATCCGGGAGCCTTACTAGCCAAAAACATTCAGTACTTC
CATSRDPGALLAKNIQYF
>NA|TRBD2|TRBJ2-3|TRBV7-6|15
TGTGCCAGCAGCCCACTAGCGCATAGCACAGATACGCAGTATTTT
CASSPLAHSTDTQYF
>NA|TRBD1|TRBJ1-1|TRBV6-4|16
TGTGCCAGCAGGCGGACAGGGGGCGCCGAGAACACTGAAGCTTTCTTT
CASRRTGGAENTEAFF
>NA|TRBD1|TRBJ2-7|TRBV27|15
TGTGCCAGCAGTCGTTGGGGACAGGGCCCTTACGAGCAGTACTTC
CASSRWGQGPYEQYF
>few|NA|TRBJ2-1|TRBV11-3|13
TGTGCCAGCAGCTTAGATCAGGGGAATGAGCAGTTCTTC
CASSLDQGNEQFF
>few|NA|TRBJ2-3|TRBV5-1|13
TGCGCCAGCAGAGGGTTGGGCGAAGATACGCAGTATTTT
CASRGLGEDTQYF
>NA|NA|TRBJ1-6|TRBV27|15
TGTGCCAGCAGTTTAAATCAGGGTGGGGAAACACCCCTCCACTTT
CASSLNQGGETPLHF
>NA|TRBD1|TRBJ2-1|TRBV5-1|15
TGCGCCAGCAGCTGGGGGGACAGGGCCTACAATGAGCAGTTCTTC
CASSWGDRAYNEQFF
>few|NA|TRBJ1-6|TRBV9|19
TGTGCCAGCAGCGTAGACAGGGAGTTAGCTGTGCCTCAGAGCTCACCCCTCCACTTT
CASSVDRELAVPQSSPLHF
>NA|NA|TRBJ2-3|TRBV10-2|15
TGCGCCACCCGACCGACTGATCCTAGCACAGATACGCAGTATTTT
CATRPTDPSTDTQYF
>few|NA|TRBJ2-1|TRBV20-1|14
TGCAGTGCTAGAGATTTGAGGAGGGGAGGTGAGCAGTTCTTC
CSARDLRRGGEQFF
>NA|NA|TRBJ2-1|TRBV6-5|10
TGTGCCAGCGGATGGAATGAGCAGTTCTTC
CASGWNEQFF
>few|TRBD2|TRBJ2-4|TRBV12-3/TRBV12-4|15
TGTGCCAGCAGTTTAGGATCTGCGGGGGTAAACATTCAGTACTTC
CASSLGSAGVNIQYF
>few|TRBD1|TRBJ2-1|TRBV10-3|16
TGTGCCATCAGAGCCTCCCGGGACAGGGGATATGTGGAGCAGTTCTTC
CAIRASRDRGYVEQFF
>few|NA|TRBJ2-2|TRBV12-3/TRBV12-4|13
TGTGCCAGCAGTTTAACTCGACCCGGGGAGCTGTTTTTT
CASSLTRPGELFF
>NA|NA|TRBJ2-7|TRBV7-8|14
TGTGCCAGCAGCTTACGCGCGGGGCTTTACGAGCAGTACTTC
CASSLRAGLYEQYF
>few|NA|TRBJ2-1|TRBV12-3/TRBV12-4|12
TGTGCCAGCACCGGGAGTATATATGAGCAGTTCTTC
CASTGSIYEQFF
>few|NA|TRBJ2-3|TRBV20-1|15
TGCAGTGCTAGGGATCGGAGGCAGGGCACAGATACGCAGTATTTT
CSARDRRQGTDTQYF
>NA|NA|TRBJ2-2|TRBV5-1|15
TGCGCCAGCAGCCCTCCCTTGGCCAACACCGGGGAGCTGTTTTTT
CASSPPLANTGELFF
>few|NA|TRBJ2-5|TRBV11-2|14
TGTGCCAGCAGTTTCCCATGGAGTCAAGAGACCCAGTACTTC
CASSFPWSQETQYF
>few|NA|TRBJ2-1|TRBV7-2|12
TGTGCCAGCAGCTTAACGGGGAATGAGCAGTTCTTC
CASSLTGNEQFF
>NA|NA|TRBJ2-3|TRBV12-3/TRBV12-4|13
TGTGCCAGCAGTTTACTTCAGAGAGATACGCAGTATTTT
CASSLLQRDTQYF
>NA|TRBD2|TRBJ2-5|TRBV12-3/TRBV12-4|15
TGTGCCAGCAGATTCCTAGCGGGGGGGCGGGAGACCCAGTACTTC
CASRFLAGGRETQYF
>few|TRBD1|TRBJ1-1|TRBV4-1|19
TGCGCCAGCAGCCTTTCGTCAGGGGGAGGGCGTAGGCTGAACACTGAAGCTTTCTTT
CASSLSSGGGRRLNTEAFF
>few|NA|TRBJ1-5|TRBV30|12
TGTGCCTGGAGTGAAGGTCCCCAGCCCCAGCATTTT
CAWSEGPQPQHF
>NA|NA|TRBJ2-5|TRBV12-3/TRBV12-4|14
TGTGCCAGCAGTTTAGAAAGTAGAGGAGAGACCCAGTACTTC
CASSLESRGETQYF
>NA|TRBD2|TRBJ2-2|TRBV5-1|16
TGCGCCAGCAGCTGGGGGACTAGCGGGAGGACCGGGGAGCTGTTTTTT
CASSWGTSGRTGELFF